The T cell receptor (beta chain) under discussion was sequenced for a study of T-cell memory formation after mild COVID-19. This clonotype was found a few times. As yet, its antigen is unknown. Study outcomes and limitations: Several responding clones turned up in pre-infection memory, indicating that cross-reactive memory may have taken part.

TCRdb reanalysed the 5' RACE reads using MiXCR and keeps one entry per CDR3 protein. The sample contains a few hundred thousand distinct CDR3 sequences, 19% of which appear only once. This CDR3 has 16 amino acids. Germline lookup yields CDR1 MGHRA and CDR2 YSYEKL. Trimming cost V 2 bases and J 6 bases; bases outside gene matches: 7. The rearrangement links TRBV4-1 to TRBJ2-1; 10 nucleotides match TRBD2. This receptor was taken from a man aged 18 to 29 who had mild COVID-19 (a few samples of this study predate the infection). Cell type and time point are not known. Material for sequencing was PBMCs or a T cell subset sorted from them (not recorded which). CDR3 in amino acids: CASSQPAGGKTNEQFF. The CDR3 DNA reads as TGCGCCAGCAGCCAACCAGCGGGGGGGAAAACCAATGAGCAGTTCTTC.